This T cell receptor beta chain was identified in a study of blood T cell repertoires in COVID-19. Resolution of symptoms, clearance, or two negative PCRs was present in recovered Cohort 3 donors. Germline assignment: CDR1 SSHAT and CDR2 FNYEAQ (reference sequence). The CDR3 length is 18 residues. V shed 5 bases, J shed 3 bases, and the junction held 11 bases outside the gene matches. The protocol was immunoSEQ multiplex PCR, while the TCRdb copy is restricted to in-frame clones and leaves out a portion. This sample carries about 160,000 clones, approximately 81% of them seen once, and the ten largest clones take roughly 20%.

The receptor comes from a man aged 60 to 69 who had recovered from COVID-19. The V call is TRBV7-7, the J call TRBJ2-7; TRBD2 aligns across 15 bases. Sample: PBMCs or T cells enriched from blood (not recorded which). The DNA for the CDR3 is TGTGCCAGCAGCCCAGGACTAGCGGGGGGGCCCGCCTACTACGAGCAGTACTTC. As protein: CASSPGLAGGPAYYEQYF.